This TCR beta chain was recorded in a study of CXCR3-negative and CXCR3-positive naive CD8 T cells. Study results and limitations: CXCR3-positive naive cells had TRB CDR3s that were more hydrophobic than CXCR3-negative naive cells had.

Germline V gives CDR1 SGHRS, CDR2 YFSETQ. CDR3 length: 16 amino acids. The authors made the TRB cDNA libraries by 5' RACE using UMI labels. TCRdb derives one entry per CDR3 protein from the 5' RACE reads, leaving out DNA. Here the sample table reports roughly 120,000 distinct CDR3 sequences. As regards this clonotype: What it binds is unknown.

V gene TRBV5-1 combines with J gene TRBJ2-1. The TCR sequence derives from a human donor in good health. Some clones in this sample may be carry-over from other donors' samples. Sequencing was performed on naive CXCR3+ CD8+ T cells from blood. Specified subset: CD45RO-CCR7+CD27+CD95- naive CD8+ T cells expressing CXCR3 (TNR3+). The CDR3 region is CASSLGLASSYNEQFF.